Described below is a single T cell receptor beta chain sequence and its context. This entry is derived from a study of cytomegalovirus exposure and HLA in healthy donors. Trimming took off 5 bases at V and 3 bases at J, with 8 bases between the two ends. The CDR3 length is 13 residues. Germline V gene data show CDR1 as SSHAT and CDR2 as FNYEAQ (reference sequence). The primer mix had 60 Vbeta and 13 Jbeta primers. TCRdb keeps only in-frame clones here, not all; method: immunoSEQ multiplex PCR. Among around 120,000 clones listed, approximately 80% were seen once. Input material: PBMCs. The chain couples TRBV7-7 to TRBJ1-3, with D unresolved. The sequence came from a young man in good health and CMV-seronegative. CDR3 coding DNA: TGTGCCAGCAGCCGCGGTGTTGGAAACACCATATATTTT. Its protein product is CASSRGVGNTIYF.